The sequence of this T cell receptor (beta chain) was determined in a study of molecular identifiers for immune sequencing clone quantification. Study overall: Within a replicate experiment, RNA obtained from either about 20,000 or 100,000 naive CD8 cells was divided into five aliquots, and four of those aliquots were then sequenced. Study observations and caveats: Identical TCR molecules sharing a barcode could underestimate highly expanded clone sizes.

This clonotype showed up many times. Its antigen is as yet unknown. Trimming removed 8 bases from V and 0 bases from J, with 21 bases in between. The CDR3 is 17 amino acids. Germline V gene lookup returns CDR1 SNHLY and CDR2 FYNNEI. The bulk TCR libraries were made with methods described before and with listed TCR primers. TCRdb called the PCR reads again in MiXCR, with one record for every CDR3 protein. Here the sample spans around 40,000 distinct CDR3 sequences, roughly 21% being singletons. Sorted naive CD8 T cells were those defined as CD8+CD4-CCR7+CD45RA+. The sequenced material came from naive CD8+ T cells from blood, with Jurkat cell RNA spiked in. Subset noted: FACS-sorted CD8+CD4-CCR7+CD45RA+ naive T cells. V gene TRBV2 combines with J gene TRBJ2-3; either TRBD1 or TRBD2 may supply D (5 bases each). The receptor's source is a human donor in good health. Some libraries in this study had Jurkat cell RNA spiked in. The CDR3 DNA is TGTGCCAGCTTGCCCTTGGGGGACCCAAGGAGCACAGATACGCAGTATTTT. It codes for CASLPLGDPRSTDTQYF.